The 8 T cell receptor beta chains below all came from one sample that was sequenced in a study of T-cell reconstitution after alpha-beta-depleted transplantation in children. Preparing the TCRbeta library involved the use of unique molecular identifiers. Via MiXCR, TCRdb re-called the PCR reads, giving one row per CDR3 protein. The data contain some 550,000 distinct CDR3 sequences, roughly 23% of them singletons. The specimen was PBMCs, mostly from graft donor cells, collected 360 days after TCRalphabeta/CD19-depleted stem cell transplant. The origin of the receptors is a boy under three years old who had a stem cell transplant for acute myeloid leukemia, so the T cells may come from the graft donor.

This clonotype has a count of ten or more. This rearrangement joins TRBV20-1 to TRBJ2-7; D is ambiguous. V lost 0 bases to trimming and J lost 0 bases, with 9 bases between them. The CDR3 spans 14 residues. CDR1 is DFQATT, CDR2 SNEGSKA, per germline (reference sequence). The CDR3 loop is CSARDRSSSYEQYF. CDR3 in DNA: TGCAGTGCTAGAGATCGGAGTAGCTCCTACGAGCAGTACTTC.

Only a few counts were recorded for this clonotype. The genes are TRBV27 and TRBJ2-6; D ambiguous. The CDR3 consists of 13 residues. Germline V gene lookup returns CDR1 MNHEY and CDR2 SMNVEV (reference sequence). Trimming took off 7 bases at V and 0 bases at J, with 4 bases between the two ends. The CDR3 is CASTSSGANVLTF. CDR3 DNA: TGTGCCAGCACAAGCTCTGGGGCCAACGTCCTGACTTTC.

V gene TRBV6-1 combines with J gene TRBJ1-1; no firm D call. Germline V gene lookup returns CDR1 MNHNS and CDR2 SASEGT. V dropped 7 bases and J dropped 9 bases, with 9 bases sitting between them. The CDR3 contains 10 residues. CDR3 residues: CASILEKAFF. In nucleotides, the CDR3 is TGTGCCAGCATTCTCGAAAAAGCTTTCTTT.

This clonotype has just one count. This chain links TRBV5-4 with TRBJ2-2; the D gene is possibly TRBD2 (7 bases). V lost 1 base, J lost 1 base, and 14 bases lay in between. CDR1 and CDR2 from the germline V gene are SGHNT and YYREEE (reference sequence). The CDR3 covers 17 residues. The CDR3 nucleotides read TGTGCCAGCAGCTTGAAAGCGGGGACAAGGAACACCGGGGAGCTGTTTTTT. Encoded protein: CASSLKAGTRNTGELFF.

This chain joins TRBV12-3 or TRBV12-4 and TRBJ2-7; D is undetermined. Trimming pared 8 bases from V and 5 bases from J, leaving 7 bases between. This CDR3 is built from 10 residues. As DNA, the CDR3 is TGTGCCAGCGGGTCGAACGAGCAGTACTTC. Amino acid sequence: CASGSNEQYF.

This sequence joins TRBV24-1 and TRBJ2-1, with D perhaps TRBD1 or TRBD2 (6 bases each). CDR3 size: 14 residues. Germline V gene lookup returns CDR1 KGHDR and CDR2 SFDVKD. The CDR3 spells CATGTTSTYNEQFF. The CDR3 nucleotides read TGTGCGACGGGGACAACTAGCACTTACAATGAGCAGTTCTTC.

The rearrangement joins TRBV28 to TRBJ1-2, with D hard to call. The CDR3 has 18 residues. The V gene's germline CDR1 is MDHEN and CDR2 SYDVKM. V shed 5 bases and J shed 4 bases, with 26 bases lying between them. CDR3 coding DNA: TGTGCCAGCAGTCCCCCCGTCGGGTCCCTATCCCCTAGCTATGGCTACACCTTC. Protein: CASSPPVGSLSPSYGYTF.

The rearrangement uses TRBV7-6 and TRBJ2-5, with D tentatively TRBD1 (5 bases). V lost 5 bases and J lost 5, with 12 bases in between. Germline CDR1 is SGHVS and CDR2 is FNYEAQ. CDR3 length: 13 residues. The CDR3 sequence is CASSNDRRETQYF. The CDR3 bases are TGTGCCAGCAGCAATGACAGACGGGAGACCCAGTACTTC.